Listed below are T cell receptor beta chains from one sample, sequenced in a study of CD8 T cells in Susac syndrome. TCRdb itself ran the immunoSEQ multiplex PCR reads through MiXCR, one entry per CDR3 protein. The sample records 75,000 to 95,000 distinct CDR3 sequences, 91% being singletons. The sample was CD8+ T cells from PBMCs. These receptors all stem from a human donor with multiple sclerosis. CDR3s include the opening cysteine and the closing phenylalanine or tryptophan. The order of the fields is V gene, D gene, clone size, J gene, CDR3 protein, CDR3 DNA. D genes are given only for firm matches. Where a row states a size, it is once, few, many or the class of an expanded clone; other rows omit it.

>TRBV7-9|NA|few|TRBJ2-6
CASSLATGHGANVLTF
TGTGCCAGCAGCTTAGCGACGGGGCACGGGGCCAACGTCCTGACTTTC
>TRBV3-1|NA|NA|TRBJ2-5
CASSQKWRAAQETQYF
TGTGCCAGCAGCCAAAAATGGAGGGCAGCGCAAGAGACCCAGTACTTC
>TRBV2|NA|NA|TRBJ1-1
CASRDMNTEAFF
TGTGCCAGCAGGGATATGAACACTGAAGCTTTCTTT
>TRBV3-1|NA|NA|TRBJ2-5
CASSHGGRGQEETQYF
TGTGCCAGCAGCCATGGGGGGCGAGGCCAGGAAGAGACCCAGTACTTC
>TRBV4-3|TRBD2|once|TRBJ2-4
CASSQPGTSGNSWGNIQYF
TGCGCCAGCAGCCAACCCGGGACTAGCGGGAATTCATGGGGGAACATTCAGTACTTC
>TRBV20-1|NA|NA|TRBJ1-1
CSAPGLQTEAFF
TGCAGTGCACCGGGCCTTCAAACTGAAGCTTTCTTT
>TRBV4-3|TRBD1|NA|TRBJ2-2
CASSWTGLTGELFF
TGCGCCAGCAGCTGGACAGGACTTACCGGGGAGCTGTTTTTT
>TRBV6-5|NA|NA|TRBJ1-4
CASSYYAGHEKLFF
TGTGCCAGCAGTTACTATGCTGGTCATGAAAAACTGTTTTTT
>TRBV19|NA|NA|TRBJ2-7
CASSITGPGEQYF
TGTGCCAGTAGTATTACGGGTCCGGGCGAGCAGTACTTC
>TRBV7-6|TRBD1|NA|TRBJ1-5
CASNLFCTRRTGKNCNQPQHF
TGTGCCAGCAACCTCTTCTGTACTAGACGGACAGGGAAAAATTGCAATCAGCCCCAGCATTTT
>TRBV27|TRBD1|NA|TRBJ1-2
CACSLLGQGEGYTF
TGTGCCTGCAGTTTACTGGGACAGGGAGAGGGCTACACCTTC
>TRBV27|TRBD2|once|TRBJ2-4
CASTGTSGRAWYF
TGTGCCAGCACCGGGACTAGCGGGAGGGCCTGGTACTTC
>TRBV4-3|TRBD2|NA|TRBJ2-1
CASSQDPSGTYNEQFF
TGCGCCAGCAGCCAAGACCCTAGCGGAACTTACAATGAGCAGTTCTTC
>TRBV2|NA|NA|TRBJ1-1
CASSDSPNTEAFF
TGTGCCAGCAGTGATAGCCCGAACACTGAAGCTTTCTTT
>TRBV6-6|TRBD2|NA|TRBJ2-5
CASTVSGGIQETQYF
TGTGCCAGCACCGTAAGCGGGGGGATTCAAGAGACCCAGTACTTC
>TRBV6-2/TRBV6-3|NA|NA|TRBJ2-1
CASSPRTATLYNEQFF
TGTGCCAGCAGTCCCAGGACAGCGACCCTCTACAATGAGCAGTTCTTC
>TRBV9|NA|few|TRBJ2-3
CASSGGKGSTDTQYF
TGTGCCAGCAGCGGCGGCAAGGGCAGCACAGATACGCAGTATTTT
>TRBV30|TRBD1|NA|TRBJ2-2
CAWRGYSSGQLFPGELFF
TGTGCCTGGAGGGGATATTCTTCGGGACAGCTCTTCCCCGGGGAGCTGTTTTTT
>TRBV21-1|NA|NA|TRBJ1-2
CASSKKAGQGNGYTF
TGTGCCAGCAGCAAAAAGGCCGGGCAGGGGAATGGCTACACCTTC
>TRBV6-5|TRBD1|NA|TRBJ2-7
CASSYSQVGTGGYEQYF
TGTGCCAGCAGTTACTCACAGGTCGGGACAGGGGGCTACGAGCAGTACTTC
>TRBV19|NA|NA|TRBJ1-1
CASSTRYTEAFF
TGTGCCAGTAGTACGCGGTACACTGAAGCTTTCTTT
>TRBV19|TRBD1|NA|TRBJ2-3
CARPPGQETDTQYF
TGTGCCCGACCGCCGGGACAGGAGACAGATACGCAGTATTTT
>TRBV7-3|NA|once|TRBJ2-3
CASSLTQASTDTQYF
TGTGCCAGCAGCTTAACACAAGCTAGCACAGATACGCAGTATTTT
>TRBV9|TRBD1|NA|TRBJ1-4
CASSTGQGATNEKLFF
TGTGCCAGCAGCACCGGACAGGGGGCAACTAATGAAAAACTGTTTTTT
>TRBV18|TRBD1|NA|TRBJ2-7
CASTGVAYEQYF
TGTGCCAGTACAGGGGTAGCCTACGAGCAGTACTTC
>TRBV4-3|NA|NA|TRBJ2-1
CASSQEFRLGPYNEQFF
TGCGCCAGCAGCCAAGAATTTCGACTAGGCCCTTACAATGAGCAGTTCTTC
>TRBV7-8|NA|NA|TRBJ1-6
CASSPLGQTNNSPLHF
TGTGCCAGCAGCCCCCTAGGGCAGACGAATAATTCACCCCTCCACTTT
>TRBV30|NA|few|TRBJ2-7
CAWGPGAGYEQYF
TGTGCCTGGGGACCAGGAGCCGGATACGAGCAGTACTTC
>TRBV6-5|NA|NA|TRBJ2-5
CASSSLGRLPQETQYF
TGTGCCAGCAGTTCGCTAGGACGGCTCCCCCAAGAGACCCAGTACTTC
>TRBV9|TRBD2|NA|TRBJ2-7
CASSFASGGYEQYF
TGTGCCAGCAGCTTCGCTAGCGGGGGCTACGAGCAGTACTTC
>TRBV28|TRBD2|NA|TRBJ2-1
CASRGAGAPDEQFF
TGTGCCAGCAGGGGAGCGGGAGCCCCCGATGAGCAGTTCTTC
>TRBV12-3/TRBV12-4|NA|once|TRBJ1-5
CASSQWEGQDQPQHF
TGTGCCAGCAGTCAATGGGAGGGGCAGGATCAGCCCCAGCATTTT
>TRBV7-2|NA|NA|TRBJ2-6
CASSSGALGANVLTF
TGTGCCAGCAGCTCCGGAGCGCTCGGGGCCAACGTCCTGACTTTC
>TRBV12-3/TRBV12-4|TRBD2|NA|TRBJ2-7
CASTGGETYEQYF
TGTGCCAGCACGGGGGGGGAAACCTACGAGCAGTACTTC
>TRBV19|TRBD1|NA|TRBJ1-2
CASSPPWTGYNYGYTF
TGTGCCAGTAGTCCACCCTGGACAGGATATAACTATGGCTACACCTTC
>TRBV29-1|NA|NA|TRBJ1-1
CSVGLRENTEAFF
TGCAGCGTTGGGCTACGGGAAAACACTGAAGCTTTCTTT
>TRBV27|TRBD2|NA|TRBJ2-1
CASSSGLADYNEQFF
TGTGCCAGCAGTTCGGGACTAGCGGACTACAATGAGCAGTTCTTC